A single sample is the source of the 14 T cell receptor beta chains below, sequenced in a study of blood T cell repertoires in COVID-19. Libraries were prepared by immunoSEQ multiplex PCR; TCRdb keeps only in-frame clonotypes and omits some of them. This sample yields roughly 180,000 clones, of which approximately 86% are seen a single time; approximately 8% belongs to the top ten. Sequencing was done on a sample of peripheral blood. Receptors originate from a man aged 55 to 70 with acute or convalescent COVID-19.

The gene calls are TRBV7-2 and TRBJ1-6; D unclear. Germline values: CDR1 SGHTA, CDR2 FQGNSA. This CDR3 has 14 residues. V gave up 3 bases and J gave up 11 bases, with 14 bases separating them. The CDR3 region is CASSLGAGGTPLHF. The CDR3 DNA reads as TGTGCCAGCAGCTTGGGTGCAGGCGGGACACCCCTCCACTTT.

The J gene is TRBJ2-7, the V gene TRBV18, with TRBD1 matching 9 bases. CDR3 length: 16 amino acids. V gave up 5 bases and J gave up 1 base; unmatched junction bases: 9. Per the germline V gene, CDR1 is KGHSH and CDR2 is LQKENI. The CDR3 coding sequence is TGTGCCAGCTCAAGCTCCGGGACAGGGCTATCCTACGAGCAGTACTTC. Translating it yields CASSSSGTGLSYEQYF.

The chain carries TRBV5-1 and TRBJ1-6, with D uncertain. V lost 0 bases and J lost 13, with 14 bases in between. This CDR3 has 14 amino acids. The germline V gene has CDR1 SGHRS and CDR2 YFSETQ. As DNA, the CDR3 is TGCGCCAGCAGCTTGGACGCAGGCTCTAATCCCCTCCACTTT. Translated, it gives CASSLDAGSNPLHF.

The gene calls are TRBV25-1 and TRBJ2-7, with TRBD2 matching over 12 bases. Germline trimming cut 6 bases from V and 3 bases from J; bases unmatched to any gene: 9. The germline V gene has CDR1 MGHDK and CDR2 SYGVNS. CDR3 length equals 16 residues. The CDR3 reads CASSAGTSGPYYEQYF. The CDR3 nucleotides read TGTGCCAGCAGCGCCGGGACTAGCGGGCCCTACTACGAGCAGTACTTC.

CDR3 in DNA: TGTGCCAGCAGTGAACAGGGAAGAATTAATTCACCCCTCCACTTT. The encoded protein is CASSEQGRINSPLHF. This chain links TRBV2 with TRBJ1-6; D may be TRBD1 (5 bases). This CDR3 spans 15 amino acids. CDR1 is SNHLY and CDR2 is FYNNEI in the germline V gene. The V and J ends lost 2 bases and 6 bases respectively, with 11 bases between them.

The chain couples TRBV7-9 to TRBJ1-3, with a weak D call TRBD1 (6 bases). Germline V lookup: CDR1 SEHNR, CDR2 FQNEAQ (reference sequence). The V gene lost 0 bases and the J gene lost 4 bases, with 13 bases spanning the gap. The CDR3 is 16 amino acids. The CDR3 spells CASSLAYRVAGNTIYF. In DNA, the CDR3 is TGTGCCAGCAGCTTAGCATACAGGGTGGCCGGAAACACCATATATTTT.

The CDR3 sequence is CASSRYRGMNEKLFF. CDR3 nucleotide sequence: TGCGCCAGCAGCCGGTACAGGGGGATGAATGAAAAACTGTTTTTT. The chain joins TRBV4-1 to TRBJ1-4; 8 bases are a match to TRBD1. This CDR3 has 15 residues. V trimming: 4 bases; J trimming: 5 bases; junction bases outside the gene matches: 6. Germline CDR1 MGHRA, CDR2 YSYEKL.

The gene calls are TRBV5-1 and TRBJ1-2; 12 nucleotides align to TRBD1. The CDR3 sequence is 16 residues long. The V and J ends lost 4 bases and 7 bases, in that order; junction bases with no gene match: 11. Looked up from germline, CDR1 is SGHRS and CDR2 is YFSETQ. Here the CDR3 DNA reads TGCGCCAGCAGCGCAGAGCCGGGACAGGGGGCGAGTGGCTACACCTTC. Its protein is CASSAEPGQGASGYTF.

The chain links TRBV30 to TRBJ1-4; D perhaps matches TRBD1 (5 bases). The V gene lost 3 bases and the J gene lost 3 bases, with 5 bases spanning the gap. Germline CDR1 and CDR2: GTSNPN and SVGIG (reference sequence). The CDR3 length is 12 residues. CDR3: CAWRGANEKLFF. CDR3 sequence (DNA): TGTGCCTGGAGAGGGGCTAATGAAAAACTGTTTTTT.

This rearrangement joins TRBV5-1 to TRBJ2-7; D possibly corresponds to TRBD2 (5 bases). Trimming removed 0 bases at V and 9 bases at J, with 13 bases between. This CDR3 contains 13 residues. Germline lookup yields CDR1 SGHRS and CDR2 YFSETQ. The CDR3 sequence is CASSLGPSSLQYF. CDR3 in DNA: TGCGCCAGCAGCTTGGGTCCTAGCTCGTTGCAGTACTTC.

This chain joins TRBV12-3 or TRBV12-4 and TRBJ1-2; TRBD1 might be the D (5 bases). CDR3 size: 13 residues. Trimming took off 0 bases at V and 3 bases at J, with 5 bases between the two ends. CDR3 loop: CASSLATDYGYTF. The CDR3 DNA reads as TGTGCCAGCAGTTTAGCGACAGACTATGGCTACACCTTC.

The CDR3 nucleotides are TGTGCCAGCAGCTTCCGACTAGCGGGAGGAGATACGCAGTATTTT. The encoded protein is CASSFRLAGGDTQYF. The chain is built from TRBV7-3 and TRBJ2-3; TRBD2 matches at 13 bases. After removal of 3 bases from V and 5 bases from J, the junction contained 2 bases not matched to a gene. The CDR3 extends over 15 amino acids. CDR1 and CDR2 (germline): SGHTA, FQGTGA.

The sample holds one count of this clone. This sequence joins TRBV11-2 and TRBJ2-7, with D unclear. Germline CDR1 is SGHAT and CDR2 is FQNNGV. CDR3 length equals 11 residues. Trimming removed 4 bases at V and 6 bases at J, with 7 bases between. The CDR3 here is CASSSGPEQYF. The CDR3 DNA follows: TGTGCCAGCAGCTCCGGTCCCGAGCAGTACTTC. Based on the CDR3 plus reference TRBV11-2 and TRBJ2-7, the full variable domain is EAGVAQSPRYKIIEKRQSVAFWCNPISGHATLYWYQQILGQGPKLLIQFQNNGVVDDSQLPKDRFSAERLKGVDSTLKIQPAKLEDSAVYLCASSSGPEQYFGPGTRLTVT.

This clone was recorded once. The chain employs TRBV5-6 and TRBJ1-1, with TRBD1 identical over 7 bases. Germline lookup yields CDR1 SGHDT and CDR2 YYEEEE. CDR3 length: 15 amino acids. V lost 0 bases to trimming and J lost 0 bases; unmatched junction nucleotides: 2. The CDR3 reads CASSLGRGVNTEAFF. In DNA, the CDR3 is TGTGCCAGCAGCTTGGGCAGGGGGGTGAACACTGAAGCTTTCTTT. Full variable domain (remainder filled in from reference TRBV5-6 and TRBJ1-1): DAGVTQSPTHLIKTRGQQVTLRCSPKSGHDTVSWYQQALGQGPQFIFQYYEEEERQRGNFPDRFSGHQFPNYSSELNVNALLLGDSALYLCASSLGRGVNTEAFFGQGTRLTVV.